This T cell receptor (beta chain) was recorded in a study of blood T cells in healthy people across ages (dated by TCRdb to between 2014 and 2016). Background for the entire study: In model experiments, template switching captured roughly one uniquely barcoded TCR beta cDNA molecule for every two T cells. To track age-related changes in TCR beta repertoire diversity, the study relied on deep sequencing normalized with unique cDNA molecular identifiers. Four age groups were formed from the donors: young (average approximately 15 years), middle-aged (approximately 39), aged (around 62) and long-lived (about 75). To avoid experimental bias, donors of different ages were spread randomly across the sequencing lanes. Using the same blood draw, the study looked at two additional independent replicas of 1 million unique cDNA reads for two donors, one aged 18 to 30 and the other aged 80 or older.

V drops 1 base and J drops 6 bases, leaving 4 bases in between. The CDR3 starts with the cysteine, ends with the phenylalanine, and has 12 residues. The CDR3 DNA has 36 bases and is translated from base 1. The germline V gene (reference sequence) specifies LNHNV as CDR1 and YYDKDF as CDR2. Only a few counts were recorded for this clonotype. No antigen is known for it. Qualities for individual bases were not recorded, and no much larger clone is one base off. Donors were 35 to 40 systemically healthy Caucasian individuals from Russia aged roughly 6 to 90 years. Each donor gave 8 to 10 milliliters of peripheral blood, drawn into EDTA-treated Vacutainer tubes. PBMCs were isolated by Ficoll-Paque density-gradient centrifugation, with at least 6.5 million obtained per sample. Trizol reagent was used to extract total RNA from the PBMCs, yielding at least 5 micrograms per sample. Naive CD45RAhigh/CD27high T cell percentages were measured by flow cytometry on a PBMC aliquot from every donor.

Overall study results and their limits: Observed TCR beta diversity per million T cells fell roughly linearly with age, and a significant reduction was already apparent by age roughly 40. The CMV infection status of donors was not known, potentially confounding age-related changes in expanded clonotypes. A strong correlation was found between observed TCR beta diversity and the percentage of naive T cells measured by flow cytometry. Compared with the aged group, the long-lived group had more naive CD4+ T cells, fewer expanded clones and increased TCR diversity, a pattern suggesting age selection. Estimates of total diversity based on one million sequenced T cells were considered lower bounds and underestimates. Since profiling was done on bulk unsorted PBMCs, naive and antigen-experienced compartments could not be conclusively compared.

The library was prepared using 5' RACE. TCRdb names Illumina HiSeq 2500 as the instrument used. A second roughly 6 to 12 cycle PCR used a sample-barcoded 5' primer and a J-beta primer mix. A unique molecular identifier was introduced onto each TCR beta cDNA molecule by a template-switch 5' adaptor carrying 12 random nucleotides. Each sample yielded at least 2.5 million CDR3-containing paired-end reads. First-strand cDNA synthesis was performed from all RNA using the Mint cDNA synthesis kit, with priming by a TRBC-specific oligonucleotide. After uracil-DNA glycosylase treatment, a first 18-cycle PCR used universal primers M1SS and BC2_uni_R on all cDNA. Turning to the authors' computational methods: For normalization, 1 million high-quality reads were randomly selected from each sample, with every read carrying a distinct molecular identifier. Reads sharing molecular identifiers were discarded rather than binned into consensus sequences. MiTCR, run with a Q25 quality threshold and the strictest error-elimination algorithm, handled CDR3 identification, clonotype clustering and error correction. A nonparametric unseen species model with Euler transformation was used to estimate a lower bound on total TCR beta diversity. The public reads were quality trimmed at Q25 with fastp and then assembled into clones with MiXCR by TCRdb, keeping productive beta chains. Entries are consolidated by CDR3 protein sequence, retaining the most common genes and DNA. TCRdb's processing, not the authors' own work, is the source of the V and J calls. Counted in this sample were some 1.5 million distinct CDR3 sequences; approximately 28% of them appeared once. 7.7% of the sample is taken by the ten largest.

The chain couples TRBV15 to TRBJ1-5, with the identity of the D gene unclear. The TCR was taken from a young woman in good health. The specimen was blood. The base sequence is TGTGCCACCAGCAGAGTGGGTCAGCCCCAGCATTTT. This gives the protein CATSRVGQPQHF.